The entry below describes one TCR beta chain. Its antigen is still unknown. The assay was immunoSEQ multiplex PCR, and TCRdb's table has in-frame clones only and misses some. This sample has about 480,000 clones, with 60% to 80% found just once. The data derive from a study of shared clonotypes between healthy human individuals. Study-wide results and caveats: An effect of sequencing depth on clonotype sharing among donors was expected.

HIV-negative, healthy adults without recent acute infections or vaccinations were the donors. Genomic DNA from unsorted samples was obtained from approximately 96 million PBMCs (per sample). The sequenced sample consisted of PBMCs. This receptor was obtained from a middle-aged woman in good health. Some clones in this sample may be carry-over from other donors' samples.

The CDR3 nucleotides read TGTGCCAGCAGCTCCTGGGGGGGGAACACTGAAGCTTTCTTT. This codes for CASSSWGGNTEAFF. The chain employs TRBV2 and TRBJ1-1; possible D gene TRBD1, 5 bases. V shed 6 bases and J shed 1 base, with 12 bases lying between them. Looked up from germline, CDR1 is SNHLY and CDR2 is FYNNEI. The CDR3 length is 14 residues.